These 30 T cell receptor beta chains share one sample of origin, sequenced in a study of T cells in Graves' hyperthyroidism and ophthalmopathy. The source material, RNA transcripts, was used to amplify TCR beta CDR3 regions. TCR CDR3 regions were first amplified by RT-PCR with HTBI primers. TCRdb recomputed calls from the multiplex PCR reads with MiXCR, one row per CDR3 protein. Here the sample spans some 530,000 distinct CDR3 sequences, 22% being singletons. Sequencing used blood. The receptor set was obtained from a woman aged 70-85 years with Graves' ophthalmopathy.

The rearrangement links TRBV6-1 to TRBJ1-2; D possibly corresponds to TRBD1 (5 bases). The germline V and J ends were trimmed by 6 bases and 4 bases, with 12 bases remaining between them. CDR3 size: 13 residues. Germline CDR1 reads MNHNS; CDR2 reads SASEGT. Here the CDR3 reads CASRTGGAYGYTF. DNA for the CDR3: TGTGCCAGCAGAACGGGGGGAGCCTATGGCTACACCTTC.

The chain is built from TRBV6-2 or TRBV6-3 and TRBJ2-5; 12 nucleotides match TRBD2. The CDR3 totals 17 residues. Germline CDR1 reads MNHEY; CDR2 reads SVGEGT. The V gene end was trimmed by 6 bases and the J gene end by 4 bases; junction bases not matched to a gene: 12. CDR3 sequence reads: CASSHDLAGGPGETQYF. CDR3 in DNA: TGTGCCAGCAGCCACGATCTAGCGGGAGGGCCGGGAGAGACCCAGTACTTC.

The rearrangement links TRBV9 to TRBJ2-3, with 12 bases matching TRBD2. The germline V gene has CDR1 SGDLS and CDR2 YYNGEE. CDR3 length: 15 amino acids. The V gene end was trimmed by 3 bases and the J gene end by 4 bases; junction bases not matched to a gene: 3. DNA for the CDR3: TGTGCCAGCAGCGCCGGACTAGCGGGGCCAGATACGCAGTATTTT. Translation gives CASSAGLAGPDTQYF. The complete variable domain, with remaining parts taken from reference TRBV9 and TRBJ2-3, reads DSGVTQTPKHLITATGQRVTLRCSPRSGDLSVYWYQQSLDQGLQFLIQYYNGEERAKGNILERFSAQQFPDLHSELNLSSLELGDSALYFCASSAGLAGPDTQYFGPGTRLTVL.

The chain combines TRBV9 with TRBJ2-2; D not certain. The CDR3 length is 16 residues. The germline gives CDR1 SGDLS, CDR2 YYNGEE. V shed 6 bases and J shed 5 bases, with 20 bases lying between them. As DNA, the CDR3 is TGTGCCAGCACCCCACTCGGTAGCAGTACAACCGGGGAGCTGTTTTTT. It is translated as CASTPLGSSTTGELFF.

This clonotype was recorded a few times. The chain links TRBV6-2 or TRBV6-3 to TRBJ2-5; 9 bases are a match to TRBD1. V dropped 5 bases and J dropped 5; count of bases not matched to a gene: 9. Germline CDR1 reads MNHEY; CDR2 reads SVGEGT. The length of the CDR3 is 15 residues. DNA for the CDR3: TGTGCCAGCAGTACCGGGACAGGGCTCTCGGAGACCCAGTACTTC. Its translation is CASSTGTGLSETQYF.

This clonotype was detected many times. The chain has TRBV20-1 and TRBJ2-7, with 13 bases fitting TRBD2. Germline V CDR1 and CDR2: DFQATT, SNEGSKA (reference sequence). Trimming took 3 bases from V and 5 from J; bases not matched to a gene: 7. The CDR3 extends over 15 amino acids. Here the CDR3 reads CSASFRLAGGNEQYF. The CDR3 nucleotides are TGCAGTGCTAGTTTCCGACTAGCGGGAGGAAACGAGCAGTACTTC.

The chain uses TRBV7-2 and TRBJ2-1, with D possibly matching TRBD2 (6 bases). The germline gives CDR1 SGHTA, CDR2 FQGNSA. CDR3 length: 15 residues. The V gene lost 2 bases and the J gene lost 6 bases, with 14 bases spanning the gap. The CDR3 coding sequence is TGTGCCAGCAGCTTATTGTCGGCGGGACCCAATGAGCAGTTCTTC. It encodes CASSLLSAGPNEQFF.

Only a few counts were recorded for this clonotype. The V gene is TRBV18, the J gene TRBJ1-5; D is unclear. Per the germline V gene, CDR1 is KGHSH and CDR2 is LQKENI. The CDR3 extends over 14 amino acids. Trimming removed 6 bases at V and 0 bases at J, with 9 bases between. Written as DNA, the CDR3 is TGTGCCAGCTCGGCGGCCGATAGCAATCAGCCCCAGCATTTT. Translation: CASSAADSNQPQHF.

In regard to this clonotype: Since a much larger clone is just one base distant, this may be a read error. The rearrangement links TRBV11-2 to TRBJ2-5; D unclear. The CDR3 length is 15 residues. Germline loops: CDR1 SGHAT, CDR2 FQNNGV. The CDR3 nucleotides read TGTGCCATCAGCTTAAAGACCTGGTACCAAGAGACCCAGTACTTC. This codes for CAISLKTWYQETQYF. Drawing the rest from reference TRBV11-2 and TRBJ2-5, the complete variable domain is EAGVAQSPRYKIIEKRQSVAFWCNPISGHATLYWYQQILGQGPKLLIQFQNNGVVDDSQLPKDRFSAERLKGVDSTLKIQPAKLEDSAVYLCAISLKTWYQETQYFGPGTRLLVL.

This clonotype was observed a handful of times. This chain links TRBV24-1 with TRBJ2-3, with D possibly TRBD2 on 6 matching bases. CDR1 is KGHDR, CDR2 SFDVKD, per germline. The CDR3 covers 18 residues. V dropped 3 bases and J dropped 4 bases, with 22 bases sitting between them. CDR3 region: CATSDPGTDYSTADTQYF. DNA of the CDR3: TGTGCCACCAGTGATCCCGGGACGGACTATTCTACGGCAGATACGCAGTATTTT.

This clonotype was seen just once. This rearrangement joins TRBV5-5 to TRBJ2-2; 10 nucleotides line up with TRBD2. The CDR3 is 16 residues long. Germline values: CDR1 SGHKS, CDR2 YYEKEE (reference sequence). Trimming at V came to 4 bases and at J to 4 bases, leaving 7 bases not matched to a gene. The CDR3 DNA reads TGTGCCAGCAGCCTTGTACTAGCGGGACCCACCGGGGAGCTGTTTTTT. This sequence encodes CASSLVLAGPTGELFF.

The V gene is TRBV12-3 or TRBV12-4, the J gene TRBJ1-3, with TRBD1 identical over 10 bases. V gave up 6 bases and J gave up 3 bases; unmatched junction bases: 5. The CDR3 loop spans 15 amino acids. CDR3 in amino acids: CASRRQGARGNTIYF. In DNA, the CDR3 is TGTGCCAGCAGAAGACAGGGGGCGCGTGGAAACACCATATATTTT.

The gene calls are TRBV4-1 and TRBJ2-1; D uncertain. Germline CDR1 MGHRA, CDR2 YSYEKL. This CDR3 is 13 amino acids long. The germline V and J ends were trimmed by 4 bases and 9 bases, with 13 bases remaining between them. In DNA, the CDR3 is TGCGCCAGCAGCCTCGGCGGAGTGGCTGAGCAGTTCTTC. This encodes CASSLGGVAEQFF.

The chain employs TRBV5-6 and TRBJ2-5; D is perhaps TRBD2 (6 bases). Trimming left V 0 bases short and J 2 bases short, with 14 bases between. The CDR3 length is 16 residues. Germline V gives CDR1 SGHDT, CDR2 YYEEEE. The CDR3 is CASSLVRLAEQETQYF. In DNA form, the CDR3 reads TGTGCCAGCAGCTTGGTTCGGTTAGCGGAACAAGAGACCCAGTACTTC. Drawing the rest from reference TRBV5-6 and TRBJ2-5, the complete variable domain is DAGVTQSPTHLIKTRGQQVTLRCSPKSGHDTVSWYQQALGQGPQFIFQYYEEEERQRGNFPDRFSGHQFPNYSSELNVNALLLGDSALYLCASSLVRLAEQETQYFGPGTRLLVL.

The rearrangement links TRBV9 to TRBJ2-3; D is tentatively TRBD1 or TRBD2 (5 bases each). The CDR3 runs 16 residues. Between the trimmed V and J ends, which lost 4 bases and 0 bases, there was a span of 15 bases. Germline CDR1 SGDLS, CDR2 YYNGEE. CDR3 sequence (DNA): TGTGCCAGCAGCCTCACTGGGGGACCTAGCACAGATACGCAGTATTTT. Its protein is CASSLTGGPSTDTQYF.

The chain recombines TRBV30 with TRBJ1-1; no definite D call. The germline V and J ends were trimmed by 4 bases and 1 base, with 10 bases remaining between them. The CDR3 contains 13 residues. Germline V gene sequence: CDR1 GTSNPN, CDR2 SVGIG (reference sequence). CDR3 DNA: TGTGCCTGGACTTTAGGTCGGAACACTGAAGCTTTCTTT. This sequence encodes CAWTLGRNTEAFF.

The chain uses TRBV11-2 and TRBJ1-1; TRBD1 matches at 8 bases. This CDR3 has 15 amino acids. The trim removed 5 bases at V and 6 bases at J, leaving 11 bases unmatched. Per the germline V gene, CDR1 is SGHAT and CDR2 is FQNNGV. DNA for the CDR3: TGTGCCAGCAGCAATCACAGGGGGAGTGGGTCTGAAGCTTTCTTT. It encodes CASSNHRGSGSEAFF.

Ten or more counts support this clonotype. The gene calls are TRBV28 and TRBJ2-4, with 7 bases aligning to TRBD2. The CDR3 covers 15 residues. V was clipped by 5 bases and J by 1 base; unmatched bases: 5. Per the germline V gene, CDR1 is MDHEN and CDR2 is SYDVKM. The CDR3 DNA follows: TGTGCCAGCAGTCCCCCGCGGGGGGCCAAAAACATTCAGTACTTC. This sequence encodes CASSPPRGAKNIQYF.

The V call is TRBV5-1, the J call TRBJ2-7; no definite D call. CDR3 length: 13 amino acids. Germline-derived CDR1 and CDR2 are SGHRS and YFSETQ. V was trimmed by 4 bases and J by 6 bases, leaving 14 bases between them. The CDR3 nucleotides are TGCGCCAGCAGCCAAGGATTTTCTCCCGAGCAGTACTTC. Its protein is CASSQGFSPEQYF.

The chain is built from TRBV29-1 and TRBJ2-1; 8 bases map to TRBD2. Germline V gene data show CDR1 as SQVTM and CDR2 as ANQGSEA. This CDR3 comprises 15 residues. V shed 8 bases, J shed 8 bases, and the junction held 17 bases outside the gene matches. The CDR3 DNA is TGCAGCTGCCGCGGGCCCAGCGGGAGTATACATGAGCAGTTCTTC. Translating it yields CSCRGPSGSIHEQFF.

The J gene is TRBJ2-2, the V gene TRBV18; 8 bases agree with TRBD1. The V gene's germline CDR1 is KGHSH and CDR2 LQKENI. The V gene end was trimmed by 4 bases and the J gene end by 1 base; junction bases not matched to a gene: 5. The CDR3 has 16 amino acids. The chain's CDR3 is CASSQGQARNTGELFF. CDR3 bases: TGTGCCAGCTCACAGGGACAGGCACGGAACACCGGGGAGCTGTTTTTT.

This clonotype has more than one count but fewer than ten. The genes are TRBV5-1 and TRBJ2-1; 13 bases match TRBD2. The CDR3 runs 18 residues. Germline lookup yields CDR1 SGHRS and CDR2 YFSETQ. V shed 3 bases and J 2 bases; nucleotides not matched to a gene: 8. The CDR3 loop is CASSSATSGRATYNEQFF. Here the CDR3 DNA reads TGCGCCAGCAGCTCCGCAACTAGCGGGAGGGCCACCTACAATGAGCAGTTCTTC.

This clonotype was counted between two and nine times. The V gene is TRBV6-1, the J gene TRBJ2-1; D remains ambiguous. This CDR3 comprises 11 residues. Trimming took off 5 bases at V and 7 bases at J, with 6 bases between the two ends. The germline CDR1 and CDR2 sequences are MNHNS and SASEGT. The CDR3 here is CASSSTNEQFF. In DNA form, the CDR3 reads TGTGCCAGCAGTTCAACAAATGAGCAGTTCTTC.

The V gene is TRBV3-1, the J gene TRBJ2-2, with 7 bases lining up with TRBD1. V was pared by 4 bases and J by 0 bases, with 5 bases of the junction left unmatched. CDR1 LGHDT and CDR2 YNNKEL come from the germline V gene (reference sequence). This CDR3 comprises 16 residues. The chain's CDR3 is CASSPLQGTNTGELFF. CDR3 in DNA: TGTGCCAGCAGCCCCCTACAGGGGACGAACACCGGGGAGCTGTTTTTT.

This clonotype was found a few times. This sequence joins TRBV12-3 or TRBV12-4 and TRBJ1-3; D call uncertain. The CDR3 is 16 amino acids. V lost 6 bases and J 0 bases, leaving 15 bases between the germline ends. The CDR3 nucleotides read TGTGCCAGCAGCCCATTTCCGAGGCTCTCTGGAAACACCATATATTTT. It yields the protein CASSPFPRLSGNTIYF.

The table lists this clonotype with a few counts. The V call is TRBV6-1, the J call TRBJ2-5; TRBD2 aligns across 7 bases. Trimming cost V 7 bases and J 2 bases; bases outside gene matches: 10. Per the germline V gene, CDR1 is MNHNS and CDR2 is SASEGT. There are 15 residues in the CDR3. For the CDR3, the DNA is TGTGCCAGCATGCCAGAAGCGGGGCTACAAGAGACCCAGTACTTC. This translates into CASMPEAGLQETQYF.

The chain employs TRBV20-1 and TRBJ2-2; D unresolved. Germline-derived CDR1 and CDR2 are DFQATT and SNEGSKA (reference sequence). The CDR3 contains 14 residues. Between the trimmed V and J ends, which lost 0 bases and 2 bases, there was a span of 7 bases. CDR3 amino acids: CSARDQTNTGELFF. CDR3 nucleotides: TGCAGTGCTAGAGATCAGACAAACACCGGGGAGCTGTTTTTT.

This clonotype was counted a few times. This chain joins TRBV20-1 and TRBJ2-3; a weak D match, TRBD2 (6 bases). CDR1 and CDR2 (germline): DFQATT, SNEGSKA (reference sequence). The CDR3 is 14 amino acids. Trimming shortened V by 6 bases and J by 2 bases, and 15 bases separated the two germline ends. The DNA for the CDR3 is TGCAGTGCCCCGCGCGGGGCCCTCACAGATACGCAGTATTTT. Residues: CSAPRGALTDTQYF.

This clonotype was counted once. The chain employs TRBV6-4 and TRBJ2-7, with D possibly TRBD1 on 6 matching bases. From germline, CDR1 is MRHNA and CDR2 SNTAGT. Trimming shortened V by 7 bases and J by 1 base, and 14 bases separated the two germline ends. This CDR3 has 14 amino acids. Here the CDR3 reads CASKRDIGSYEQYF. CDR3 nucleotides: TGTGCCAGCAAACGGGACATCGGTTCCTACGAGCAGTACTTC.

This clonotype showed up many times. This chain uses TRBV20-1 with TRBJ1-1; D is undetermined. CDR1 is DFQATT, CDR2 SNEGSKA, per germline (reference sequence). Trimming took off 7 bases at V and 3 bases at J, with 12 bases between the two ends. The CDR3 spans 12 residues. The CDR3 DNA sequence: TGCAGTGTTGGGGTGAAGGACACTGAAGCTTTCTTT. Translating it yields CSVGVKDTEAFF.